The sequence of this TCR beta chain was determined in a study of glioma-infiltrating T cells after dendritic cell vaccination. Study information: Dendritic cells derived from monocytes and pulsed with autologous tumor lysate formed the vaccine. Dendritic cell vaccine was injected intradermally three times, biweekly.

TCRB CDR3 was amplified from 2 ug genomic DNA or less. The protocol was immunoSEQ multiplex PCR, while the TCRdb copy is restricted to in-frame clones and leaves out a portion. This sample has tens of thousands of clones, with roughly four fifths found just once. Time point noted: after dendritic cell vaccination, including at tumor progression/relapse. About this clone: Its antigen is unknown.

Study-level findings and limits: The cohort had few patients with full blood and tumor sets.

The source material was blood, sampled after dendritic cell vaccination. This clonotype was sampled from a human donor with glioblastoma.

The CDR3 sequence is CASWAQGGYGYTF. CDR3 DNA: TGTGCCAGCTGGGCGCAGGGGGGCTATGGCTACACCTTC. The gene calls are TRBV6-1 and TRBJ1-2, with TRBD1 identical over 7 bases. V shed 8 bases, J shed 4 bases, and the junction held 7 bases outside the gene matches. Germline assignment: CDR1 MNHNS and CDR2 SASEGT. This CDR3 region has 13 residues.